The 4 T cell receptor beta chains below come from one sample, sequenced in a study of shared clonotypes between healthy human individuals. The table came from immunoSEQ multiplex PCR; TCRdb's copy has only in-frame clones and leaves some out. The data hold around 1.1 million clones, with approximately 80% observed a single time. Input material: memory CD4+ T cells from PBMCs. Subset given: CD45RA-negative fraction. The source of these receptors is a man younger than 30 in good health. Some clones in this sample may be carry-over from other donors' samples.

The rearrangement links TRBV29-1 to TRBJ2-7, with 9 bases that match TRBD2. The germline gives CDR1 SQVTM, CDR2 ANQGSEA. The CDR3 is 17 amino acids. J lost 3 bases, V lost 1 base, and 13 bases had no gene match. The CDR3 reads CSVEVDAQAGGFYEQYF. CDR3 sequence (DNA): TGCAGCGTTGAAGTAGATGCCCAGGCGGGAGGGTTCTACGAGCAGTACTTC.

On this clone: A read error may produce the germline difference seen at one junction end. J is TRBJ2-7 and V is TRBV6-1; 9 nucleotides align to TRBD2. CDR1 and CDR2 (germline): MNHNS, SASEGT. The CDR3 is 15 amino acids. CDR3 sequence reads: CVSSGLSGSSDEQYF. CDR3 nucleotides: TGTGTCAGCAGCGGTCTTAGCGGGAGTTCTGACGAGCAGTACTTC.

The V gene is TRBV18, the J gene TRBJ2-1; 11 nucleotides align to TRBD2. V was clipped by 4 bases and J by 9 bases; unmatched bases: 8. CDR1 KGHSH and CDR2 LQKENI come from the germline V gene. The CDR3 is 15 amino acids. The DNA of the CDR3 is TGTGCCAGCTCACTAGCGGGAGGGCCGTCCAGTGAGCAGTTCTTC. Amino acid sequence: CASSLAGGPSSEQFF.

This clone was seen a single time. This chain connects TRBV2 to TRBJ1-2, with 11 bases matching TRBD1. Germline CDR1 is SNHLY and CDR2 is FYNNEI. Trimming took 3 bases from V and 7 from J; bases not matched to a gene: 4. The length of the CDR3 is 14 residues. The CDR3 sequence is CASSEDRGRFGYTF. CDR3 nucleotides: TGTGCCAGCAGTGAGGACAGGGGGCGTTTTGGCTACACCTTC.